This record concerns one T cell receptor beta chain sequence. Which antigen it targets is not known. No base qualities exist here, and no much larger clone lies one base off it. The data originate from a study of CD8+ T cells in alopecia areata (dated by TCRdb to 2016 to 2019). Study-wide context: The treated patients, all with moderate-to-severe alopecia areata, were enrolled in an open-label pilot trial of oral tofacitinib given at 5 to 10 mg twice daily. Human TCRbeta sequencing covered scalp tissue and sorted CD4+ and CD8+ peripheral blood T cells from patchy and totalis/universalis alopecia areata patients and healthy controls. To study T cell clonal expansion in alopecia areata, the researchers applied high-throughput TCRbeta sequencing to both the C3H/HeJ mouse model and human patients. RNA was extracted with the PAXgene miRNA kit for fixed scalp, the miRNeasy kit for PBMCs, and the RNeasy kit for mouse skin. The SALT score, which quantifies the percentage of affected scalp surface area, was used to measure disease severity in treated patients. Scalp clonality was compared across normal scalp (n=4), patchy alopecia areata scalp (n=8), and alopecia totalis/universalis scalp (n=8). immunoSEQ multiplex PCR using 35 Vbeta forward primers and 13 Jbeta reverse primers was used to amplify TCRbeta CDR3 regions. Biopsies were taken from tofacitinib-treated patients at baseline and again at 4 and 24 weeks into treatment, and several of those patients also had a later scalp biopsy. Patients stayed on tofacitinib for 6 to 18 months and then had 6 months of follow-up off drug so that delayed response and recurrence could be assessed. Results and caveats for the whole study, not just this receptor: The treated cohort was small, with a single nonresponder, so links between baseline CD8+ expansion and response need larger studies. Resident alphabeta T cells in normal human skin are also sequenced, complicating scalp TCR repertoire analysis, unlike mouse skin dominated by gammadelta T cells. During tofacitinib treatment, many expanded lesional clones stuck around in both scalp and blood, and this persistence may partly explain why relapse happens after treatment is stopped. Tofacitinib significantly lowered scalp clonality and the number of expanded CD8+ clones among the top 100 scalp clones. Compared with normal scalp, lesional scalp, particularly in alopecia totalis/universalis, had higher clonality and more expanded CD8+ clones, which suggests antigenic drive. Shared TCR sequences between patients were less evident than in mice, which may be partly attributable to HLA diversity in the patient population.

The library came from the immunoSEQ multiplex PCR assay. For TCR sequencing, RNA was extracted from every sample and reverse transcribed into cDNA to serve as template. SuperScript III was used to make first-strand cDNA, primed with a 2:1 mix of oligo-dT and random hexamers. Amplification bias was assessed with a synthetic immune receptor repertoire, and residual bias was removed computationally. Per the authors' processing: Raw reads were preprocessed to remove errors, and CDR3 was defined by IMGT conventions from the conserved cysteine to phenylalanine. Clonality was computed by normalizing Shannon entropy by log2 of the number of productive unique TCRs and subtracting the result from 1. Scalp TCRbeta sequences were cross-referenced with sorted blood CD4 and CD8 repertoires so that the CD4 or CD8 identity of scalp clones could be inferred. Sourced from immuneACCESS, this table was stored by TCRdb with only in-frame sequences that have V and J called. A share of the clones is absent; for the studies checked, an unresolved V gene accounts for under half, and the remainder has no known explanation. V, J and clone size are taken as reported in that table, and D and trimming were inferred from the DNA itself. The sample table holds 200,000 to 250,000 clones, of which around 66% were seen once. Clones ranked in the top ten supply approximately 1.2% of the sample.

The meaning of the sample's treatment or condition label: oral pan-JAK inhibitor, 5-10 mg twice daily. Lesional scalp punch biopsies and peripheral blood were collected from alopecia areata patients. After PBMCs were isolated by density centrifugation and stained for CD3, CD4 and CD8, a FACSAria was used to sort CD4+ and CD8+ T cells. The CDR3 numbers 12 residues from cysteine through phenylalanine. Just the 36-base CDR3 DNA is kept, in frame starting at base 1. Trimming at the junction amounts to 4 bases on V and 11 bases on J, and the germline ends lie 14 bases apart. The germline V gene supplies CDR1 SGHDN and CDR2 FVKESK.

This receptor chain uses TRBV14 and TRBJ1-2; the D gene identity is not certain. Sequenced here: CD4+ T cells sorted from blood, sampled around week 44, from a patient treated with tofacitinib. This clonotype originated in a human donor with alopecia areata. The nucleotide sequence reads as follows: TGTGCCAGCAGCCCTGCGGGGTTGAGGTACACCTTC. Its protein product is CASSPAGLRYTF.